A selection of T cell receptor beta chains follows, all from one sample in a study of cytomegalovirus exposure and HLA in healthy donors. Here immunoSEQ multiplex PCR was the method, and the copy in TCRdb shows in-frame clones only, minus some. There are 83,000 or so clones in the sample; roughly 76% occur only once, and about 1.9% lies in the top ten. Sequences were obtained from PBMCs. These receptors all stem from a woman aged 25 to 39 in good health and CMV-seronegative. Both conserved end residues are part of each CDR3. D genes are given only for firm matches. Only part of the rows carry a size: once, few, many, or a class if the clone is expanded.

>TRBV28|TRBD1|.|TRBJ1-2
TGTGCCAGCAGTCCCCAACCCACGGGACAGGCCTCCCCCTTC
CASSPQPTGQASPF
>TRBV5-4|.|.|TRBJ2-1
TGTGCCAGCAGTCTGGAGGCTACCTACTCCTACAATGAGCAGTTCTTC
CASSLEATYSYNEQFF
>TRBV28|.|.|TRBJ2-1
TGTGCCAGCACTTTACGGTTCCGGGTAGCAGAGAACAGGAAACACAATGAGCAGTTCTTC
CASTLRFRVAENRKHNEQFF
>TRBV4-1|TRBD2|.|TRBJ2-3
TGCGCCAGCAGCCCGACTAGCGGGTCTAGCACAGATACGCAGTATTTT
CASSPTSGSSTDTQYF
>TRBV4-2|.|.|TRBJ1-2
TGTGCCAGCAGCCAACTTACCTCCCGGGGGGCGCGTGACTATGGCTACACCTTC
CASSQLTSRGARDYGYTF
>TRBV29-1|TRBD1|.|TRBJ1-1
TGCAGCGTGGGGACGGCCGGGACAGTCGGAGGAGCTTTCTTT
CSVGTAGTVGGAFF
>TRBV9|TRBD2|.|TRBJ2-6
TGTGCCAGCAGCGCGTACCCCACGGGGGGGCCCGGCTCTGGGGCCAACGTCCTGACTTTC
CASSAYPTGGPGSGANVLTF
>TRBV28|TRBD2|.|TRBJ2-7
TGTGCCAGCAGTTCCTCCCCCTGGACTAGCGGGAAGTACGAGCAGTACTTC
CASSSSPWTSGKYEQYF
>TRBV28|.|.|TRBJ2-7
TGTGCCAGCAGTTTACGAGGAGACGAGCAGTACTTC
CASSLRGDEQYF
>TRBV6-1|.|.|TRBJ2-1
TGTGCCAGCAGCCCAATTTACAATGAGCAGTTCTTC
CASSPIYNEQFF
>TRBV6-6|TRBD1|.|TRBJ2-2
TGTGCCAGCAGACGACCGGACAGGGCCACCGGGGAGCTGTTTTTT
CASRRPDRATGELFF
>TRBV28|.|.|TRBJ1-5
TGTGCCAGCAACATGGGAGGGGTGGAACAGCCCCAGCATTTT
CASNMGGVEQPQHF
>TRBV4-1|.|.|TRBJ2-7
TGCGCCAGCAGCCAAGTCCCAGGGGCGGGCTACGAGCAGTACTTC
CASSQVPGAGYEQYF
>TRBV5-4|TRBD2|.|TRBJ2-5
TGTGCCAGCAGCTCCCCGACTAGCGGGAGGGCCTCCGAGACCCAGTACTTC
CASSSPTSGRASETQYF
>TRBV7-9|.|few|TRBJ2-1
TGTGCCAGCAGCATGGCAGGGGCCGATGAGCAGTTCTTC
CASSMAGADEQFF
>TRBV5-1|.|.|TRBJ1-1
TGCGCCAGCAGCTTCCGTACAGGCGACACTGAAGCTTTCTTT
CASSFRTGDTEAFF
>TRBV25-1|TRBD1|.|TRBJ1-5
TGTGCCAGCAGTGGGGGGACAGGGGGTGCCGATCAGCCCCAGCATTTT
CASSGGTGGADQPQHF
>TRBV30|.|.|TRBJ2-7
TGTGCCTGGAGCACAGGCGATTCCTACGAGCAGTACTTC
CAWSTGDSYEQYF
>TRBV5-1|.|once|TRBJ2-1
TGCGCCAGCAGCGCTCGGGGGAAGGATGAGCAGTTCTTC
CASSARGKDEQFF
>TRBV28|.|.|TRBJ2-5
TGTGCCAGCAGTACCCCCCGCCGCCAGGGGATTAGGGAGACCCAGTACTTC
CASSTPRRQGIRETQYF
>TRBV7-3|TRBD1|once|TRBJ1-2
TGTGCCAGCAGCTTTCAGGGGGTGAATATCTACACCTTC
CASSFQGVNIYTF
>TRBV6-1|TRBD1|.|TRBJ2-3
TGTGCCAGCAGTGCCTCCGGGACAGGGGCGGGGGATACGCAGTATTTT
CASSASGTGAGDTQYF